This T cell receptor (beta chain) is drawn from a study of blood T cell repertoires in COVID-19. Across the study: T cells, B-cell-depleted T cells, or PBMCs supplied cDNA or gDNA.

Assay used: immunoSEQ multiplex PCR; TCRdb lists only in-frame clones, some missing. The repertoire includes around 280,000 clones, approximately 88% of them detected once, and roughly 6.3% sits in the top ten. Participants were aged about 18 to 100 years from some 24 US areas. This CDR3 has 15 residues. Germline V gene sequence: CDR1 KGHDR, CDR2 SFDVKD. With 5 bases clipped from V and 5 bases from J, the junction kept 9 bases outside the gene matches. The chain has TRBV24-1 and TRBJ2-5; 8 bases fit TRBD2. The receptor comes from a woman in her thirties or forties who had recovered from COVID-19. The sequenced sample consisted of PBMCs or T cells enriched from blood (not recorded which). CDR3 DNA sequence: TGTGCCACCAGTGCTCGGCTAGCGGGCGAGGAGACCCAGTACTTC. Translation gives CATSARLAGEETQYF.